The 12 T cell receptor beta chains presented below share a single source sample, sequenced in a study of beta chain features in type 1 diabetes. Study results and caveats: Patients with Type 1 diabetes showed moderately but significantly shorter TCRB CDR3s in all four CD4+ subsets.

For these receptors, no antigen is known. The sequenced template was cDNA made from the entire isolated RNA. Assay: immunoSEQ multiplex PCR; the TCRdb copy retains only in-frame clones and omits some. The sample records some 290,000 clones, roughly an eighth being singletons. The specimen sequenced was naive CD4+ T cells from blood. The origin of the receptors is a man in his thirties or forties with type 1 diabetes.

This chain uses TRBV6-5 with TRBJ1-4, with 7 bases matching TRBD1. This CDR3 has 14 residues. V was clipped by 6 bases and J by 3 bases; unmatched bases: 4. CDR1 and CDR2 from the germline V gene are MNHEY and SVGAGI. CDR3: CASSRTGPNEKLFF. The CDR3 coding sequence is TGTGCCAGCAGCCGGACAGGACCTAATGAAAAACTGTTTTTT.

This clone was detected only a few times. The same CDR3 can be traced to other DNA sequences in this sample. The chain is built from TRBV9 and TRBJ2-1, with D perhaps TRBD1 (6 bases). Germline CDR1 SGDLS, CDR2 YYNGEE. This CDR3 comprises 14 residues. V was pared by 2 bases and J by 2 bases, with 8 bases between. In nucleotides, the CDR3 is TGTGCCAGCAGCGTGAGGGGGACCTACAATGAGCAGTTCTTC. This translates into CASSVRGTYNEQFF.

The table lists this clone with a few counts. The junction and the germline gene differ at one end; a read error may be behind it. The CDR3 sequence is CASSVDLYHEQFF. CDR3 DNA sequence: TGTGCCAGCAGCGTAGATCTCTACCATGAGCAGTTCTTC. The chain links TRBV9 to TRBJ2-1; D call uncertain. The CDR3 covers 13 residues. CDR1 is SGDLS and CDR2 is YYNGEE in the germline V gene.

This clone was detected a few times. The chain has TRBV9 and TRBJ2-5, with TRBD1 matching 7 bases. The V segment lost 4 bases and the J segment 3 bases; nucleotides outside the gene matches: 9. The V gene's germline CDR1 is SGDLS and CDR2 YYNGEE. This CDR3 contains 15 residues. The CDR3 sequence: CASSSTPQGEETQYF. The CDR3 bases are TGTGCCAGCAGCTCCACGCCCCAGGGGGAAGAGACCCAGTACTTC.

The gene calls are TRBV2 and TRBJ1-2; tentatively, D is TRBD1 (6 bases). CDR3 size: 12 residues. The V end was cut by 6 bases, the J end by 4 bases, with 9 bases between. CDR1 and CDR2 (germline): SNHLY, FYNNEI. This chain's CDR3 is CASSRGSYGYTF. Written as DNA, the CDR3 is TGTGCCAGCAGCAGGGGAAGCTATGGCTACACCTTC.

In this sample, this clone turned up a few times. The chain links TRBV7-3 to TRBJ2-7; 9 bases agree with TRBD1. The ends lost 3 bases at V and 4 bases at J; junction bases unmatched: 10. Germline V CDR1 and CDR2: SGHTA, FQGTGA. CDR3 length: 16 amino acids. This chain's CDR3 is CASSLGPGQGIYEQYF. The CDR3 nucleotides are TGTGCCAGCAGCTTGGGTCCGGGACAGGGAATATACGAGCAGTACTTC.

The chain employs TRBV19 and TRBJ1-1; D remains unclear. Looked up from germline, CDR1 is LNHDA and CDR2 is SQIVND (reference sequence). The CDR3 runs to 16 residues. V was pared by 7 bases and J by 1 base, with 19 bases between. CDR3 sequence (DNA): TGTGCCAGTACCACCCTCCAAACGGGAAGGAACACTGAAGCTTTCTTT. Translation gives CASTTLQTGRNTEAFF.

This clone was found a few times. This sequence joins TRBV11-2 and TRBJ2-6, with 7 bases lining up with TRBD2. This CDR3 spans 17 amino acids. The germline V gene has CDR1 SGHAT and CDR2 FQNNGV. The V segment lost 6 bases and the J segment 0 bases; nucleotides outside the gene matches: 8. In DNA form, the CDR3 reads TGTGCCAGCAGGGCAGGACTAGTGAGCTCTGGGGCCAACGTCCTGACTTTC. This gives the protein CASRAGLVSSGANVLTF. The full variable domain, with the rest looked up from reference TRBV11-2 and TRBJ2-6, is EAGVAQSPRYKIIEKRQSVAFWCNPISGHATLYWYQQILGQGPKLLIQFQNNGVVDDSQLPKDRFSAERLKGVDSTLKIQPAKLEDSAVYLCASRAGLVSSGANVLTFGAGSRLTVL.

This chain connects TRBV19 to TRBJ2-7; no clear D gene. V lost 4 bases and J lost 4, with 11 bases in between. Germline-derived CDR1 and CDR2 are LNHDA and SQIVND (reference sequence). CDR3 length: 13 amino acids. The DNA of the CDR3 is TGTGCCAGTAGTACTTTACATGCATACGAGCAGTACTTC. As protein: CASSTLHAYEQYF.

This clone was observed a few times. The chain employs TRBV30 and TRBJ2-1; 8 bases line up with TRBD1. From germline, CDR1 is GTSNPN and CDR2 SVGIG (reference sequence). The CDR3 is made up of 13 amino acids. Trimming at V came to 3 bases and at J to 6 bases, leaving 4 bases not matched to a gene. CDR3 in amino acids: CAWRTGASNEQFF. The CDR3 nucleotides read TGTGCCTGGAGGACAGGGGCGAGCAATGAGCAGTTCTTC.

This rearrangement joins TRBV19 to TRBJ2-1, with TRBD2 matching over 14 bases. The CDR3 is 17 amino acids. With 4 bases clipped from V and 2 bases from J, the junction kept 4 bases outside the gene matches. Germline loops: CDR1 LNHDA, CDR2 SQIVND (reference sequence). CDR3 sequence: CASSTGLAGVPYNEQFF. CDR3 bases: TGTGCCAGTAGTACGGGACTAGCGGGAGTTCCCTACAATGAGCAGTTCTTC.

A few counts support this clone. J is TRBJ1-4 and V is TRBV7-9; 8 positions agree with TRBD1. This CDR3 is built from 14 residues. After removal of 4 bases from V and 4 bases from J, the junction contained 2 bases not matched to a gene. Germline CDR1 is SEHNR and CDR2 is FQNEAQ (reference sequence). The CDR3 here is CASSSTGVNEKLFF. Written as DNA, the CDR3 is TGTGCCAGCAGCTCGACAGGGGTTAATGAAAAACTGTTTTTT.